Listed here are 22 T cell receptor beta chains from one sample, sequenced in a study of response to subunit inactivated influenza vaccine. TCRdb fed the RT-PCR reads into MiXCR, producing one record per CDR3 protein. Here the sample spans 750,000 to 850,000 distinct CDR3 sequences, about 18% being singletons. This material consisted of PBMCs from blood, taken 4 to 6 days after vaccination. All receptors come from a middle-aged man who received an inactivated influenza vaccine.

The chain is built from TRBV20-1 and TRBJ2-2; perhaps TRBD1 as D (5 bases). Germline V gives CDR1 DFQATT, CDR2 SNEGSKA (reference sequence). This CDR3 has 15 amino acids. Trimming shortened V by 6 bases and J by 0 bases, and 14 bases separated the two germline ends. The CDR3: CSATGAQTNTGELFF. Written as DNA, the CDR3 is TGCAGTGCGACTGGGGCTCAAACGAACACCGGGGAGCTGTTTTTT.

The chain uses TRBV28 and TRBJ2-1; D possibly corresponds to TRBD2 (5 bases). Germline CDR1 is MDHEN and CDR2 is SYDVKM. Trimming stripped 4 bases from V and 5 bases from J, with 9 bases between. The CDR3 sequence is 13 residues long. This chain's CDR3 is CASSSDFNNEQFF. Written as DNA, the CDR3 is TGTGCCAGCAGTTCGGACTTCAACAATGAGCAGTTCTTC.

This clonotype was detected only a few times. The J gene is TRBJ1-1, the V gene TRBV15, with D possibly TRBD1 on 6 matching bases. The V and J ends lost 5 bases and 0 bases respectively, with 22 bases between them. Germline lookup yields CDR1 LNHNV and CDR2 YYDKDF (reference sequence). The CDR3 has 18 residues. The DNA for the CDR3 is TGTGCCACCAGCCTCGGAGCAGGGGCCTCTTCCGTGAACACTGAAGCTTTCTTT. Translated, it gives CATSLGAGASSVNTEAFF.

This clonotype was seen only a few times. V and J are TRBV25-1 and TRBJ2-2; 8 nucleotides line up with TRBD1. The CDR3 runs 16 residues. V gave up 3 bases and J gave up 5 bases; unmatched junction bases: 8. In germline, CDR1 is MGHDK, CDR2 SYGVNS. The CDR3 here is CASSDFLGTGTGELFF. The CDR3 DNA reads TGTGCCAGCAGTGATTTCTTGGGGACAGGTACCGGGGAGCTGTTTTTT.

The CDR3 spells CSAPELATYTDTQYF. CDR3 DNA sequence: TGCAGTGCTCCAGAACTAGCAACCTACACAGATACGCAGTATTTT. The rearrangement links TRBV20-1 to TRBJ2-3, with D tentatively TRBD2 (6 bases). The CDR3 loop spans 15 amino acids. Trimming removed 5 bases at V and 2 bases at J, with 17 bases between. Germline CDR1 DFQATT, CDR2 SNEGSKA (reference sequence).

This clonotype was seen only a few times. This chain links TRBV3-1 with TRBJ1-2; D gene uncertain. CDR1 LGHDT and CDR2 YNNKEL come from the germline V gene (reference sequence). The CDR3 runs to 15 residues. V was shortened by 0 bases and J by 2 bases, with 10 bases between the two germline ends. The CDR3 sequence: CASSQDQRVNYGYTF. As DNA, the CDR3 is TGTGCCAGCAGCCAAGATCAGCGCGTAAACTATGGCTACACCTTC.

The rearrangement uses TRBV4-2 and TRBJ1-5; a possible D gene is TRBD1 (6 bases). The germline V and J ends were trimmed by 0 bases and 11 bases, with 17 bases remaining between them. CDR1 and CDR2 from the germline V gene are LGHNA and YNFKEQ. The CDR3 is made up of 15 amino acids. DNA of the CDR3: TGTGCCAGCAGCCAAGATGGGAGGGGGGATTCTGCCCAGCATTTT. This translates into CASSQDGRGDSAQHF.

Ten or more counts support this clonotype. Here the CDR3 DNA reads TGTGCCAGCAGCTCCCTCAATGAGCAGTTCTTC. This gives the protein CASSSLNEQFF. The chain links TRBV7-2 to TRBJ2-1, with D uncertain. Per germline, CDR1 SGHTA and CDR2 FQGNSA. The CDR3 sequence is 11 residues long. Trimming removed 4 bases at V and 6 bases at J, with 4 bases between.

The chain links TRBV15 to TRBJ2-7, with 7 bases identical to TRBD1. The junction had 0 bases not matched to a gene; V was cut back by 1 base and J by 3 bases. Germline V CDR1 and CDR2: LNHNV, YYDKDF (reference sequence). The CDR3 has 13 amino acids. The CDR3 here is CATSRGTGYEQYF. CDR3 sequence (DNA): TGTGCCACCAGCAGAGGGACAGGCTACGAGCAGTACTTC.

V gene TRBV5-1 combines with J gene TRBJ2-1; 7 positions match TRBD1. Germline V CDR1 and CDR2: SGHRS, YFSETQ. This CDR3 comprises 13 residues. The ends lost 4 bases at V and 8 bases at J; junction bases unmatched: 6. The CDR3 loop reads CASSQTGMDEQFF. Here the CDR3 DNA reads TGCGCCAGCAGCCAGACAGGGATGGATGAGCAGTTCTTC.

This clonotype has more than one count but fewer than ten. This chain connects TRBV12-3 or TRBV12-4 to TRBJ1-1, with D maybe TRBD1 (6 bases). V dropped 5 bases and J dropped 10 bases, with 11 bases sitting between them. The CDR3 has 11 amino acids. This chain's CDR3 is CASSTGRGAFF. Here the CDR3 DNA reads TGTGCCAGCAGTACAGGGAGGGGAGCTTTCTTT.

The gene calls are TRBV12-3 or TRBV12-4 and TRBJ2-3; 9 bases are shared with TRBD1. V shed 5 bases and J 1 base; nucleotides not matched to a gene: 19. CDR3 size: 20 residues. The chain's CDR3 is CASSPPDRGILLQGTDTQYF. The CDR3 region has the DNA TGTGCCAGCAGTCCCCCGGACAGGGGTATCCTACTCCAGGGCACAGATACGCAGTATTTT.

Only a few counts were recorded for this clonotype. The chain recombines TRBV20-1 with TRBJ2-7; D is uncertain. The CDR3 has 12 amino acids. CDR1 and CDR2 (germline): DFQATT, SNEGSKA (reference sequence). V was shortened by 4 bases and J by 6 bases, with 13 bases between the two germline ends. For the CDR3, the DNA is TGCAGTGCTACCATTGGACCAGCCGAGCAGTACTTC. It translates to CSATIGPAEQYF.

The chain combines TRBV7-9 with TRBJ1-4; the D gene is possibly TRBD1 (5 bases). CDR3 length: 17 amino acids. In germline, CDR1 is SEHNR, CDR2 FQNEAQ (reference sequence). Trimming shortened V by 4 bases and J by 5 bases, and 20 bases separated the two germline ends. CDR3 residues: CASSSRETGTVNEKLFF. The DNA of the CDR3 is TGTGCCAGCAGCTCACGAGAGACCGGGACGGTGAATGAAAAACTGTTTTTT. The complete variable domain, with remaining parts taken from reference TRBV7-9 and TRBJ1-4, reads DTGVSQNPRHKITKRGQNVTFRCDPISEHNRLYWYRQTLGQGPEFLTYFQNEAQLEKSRLLSDRFSAERPKGSFSTLEIQRTEQGDSAMYLCASSSRETGTVNEKLFFGSGTQLSVL.

This clonotype was counted ten times or more. The chain recombines TRBV12-3 or TRBV12-4 with TRBJ2-2; 8 nucleotides match TRBD2. V lost 5 bases and J lost 0; bases outside the gene matches: 2. This CDR3 contains 15 residues. The CDR3 sequence: CASSQRGTNTGELFF. The DNA for the CDR3 is TGTGCCAGCAGTCAGCGGGGGACGAACACCGGGGAGCTGTTTTTT.

The chain has TRBV5-1 and TRBJ2-2, with D perhaps matching TRBD2 (7 bases). V dropped 3 bases and J dropped 0 bases, with 12 bases sitting between them. The germline gives CDR1 SGHRS, CDR2 YFSETQ. The length of the CDR3 is 16 residues. The CDR3 bases are TGCGCCAGCAGCTGGCCGGGGGGCTCGAACACCGGGGAGCTGTTTTTT. Its translation is CASSWPGGSNTGELFF.

This clonotype appeared many times. The chain's CDR3 is CASSVIASSYNEQFF. DNA for the CDR3: TGTGCCAGCAGCGTGATTGCTAGCTCCTACAATGAGCAGTTCTTC. This chain joins TRBV7-2 and TRBJ2-1; D call uncertain. Germline V gene sequence: CDR1 SGHTA, CDR2 FQGNSA. The V end lost 5 bases, the J end lost 0 bases, and 11 bases lay between the germline ends. The CDR3 length is 15 residues.

The table lists this clonotype with many counts. The rearrangement links TRBV20-1 to TRBJ2-7; the D is unclear. Between the trimmed V and J ends, which lost 1 base and 0 bases, there was a span of 10 bases. Germline V gene sequence: CDR1 DFQATT, CDR2 SNEGSKA (reference sequence). The CDR3 is 14 residues long. CDR3: CSARVGGSSYEQYF. CDR3 nucleotide sequence: TGCAGTGCTAGAGTTGGTGGGTCCTCCTACGAGCAGTACTTC.

J is TRBJ2-1 and V is TRBV10-3; TRBD2 might be the D (5 bases). V shed 5 bases and J shed 0 bases, with 11 bases lying between them. The CDR3 consists of 15 residues. Germline CDR1 reads ENHRY; CDR2 reads SYGVKD. This chain's CDR3 is CAISLEGSSYNEQFF. CDR3 nucleotide sequence: TGTGCCATCAGTTTAGAAGGGAGCTCCTACAATGAGCAGTTCTTC.

This CDR3 is CASSRPGQGAISGNTIYF. As DNA, the CDR3 is TGTGCCAGCAGCCGCCCGGGACAGGGGGCTATCTCTGGAAACACCATATATTTT. V usage is TRBV11-1 and J usage is TRBJ1-3; 12 bases line up with TRBD1. CDR1 and CDR2 from the germline V gene are SGHAT and FQDESV (reference sequence). CDR3 length equals 18 residues. The ends lost 5 bases at V and 0 bases at J; junction bases unmatched: 8.

This clonotype was seen many times. The CDR3 sequence is CATRTPLAKGNTEAFF. CDR3 DNA sequence: TGTGCCACCCGAACCCCCTTAGCCAAGGGGAACACTGAAGCTTTCTTT. This sequence joins TRBV10-3 and TRBJ1-1; D ambiguous. Deletions cut 10 bases from V and 1 base from J, with 22 bases between. Per germline, CDR1 ENHRY and CDR2 SYGVKD. This CDR3 is 16 amino acids long.

This clonotype appeared many times. The chain couples TRBV5-1 to TRBJ1-2, with 7 bases that match TRBD1. The CDR3 is 15 amino acids. The J segment lost 7 bases and the V segment lost 4 bases, leaving 13 bases of the junction unmatched. Germline V gene lookup returns CDR1 SGHRS and CDR2 YFSETQ. The CDR3 loop reads CASSPTTGQPVGYTF. CDR3 nucleotide sequence: TGCGCCAGCAGCCCGACCACGGGACAGCCAGTTGGCTACACCTTC. The full variable domain, in which reference TRBV5-1 and TRBJ1-2 provide the parts outside the CDR3, is KAGVTQTPRYLIKTRGQQVTLSCSPISGHRSVSWYQQTPGQGLQFLFEYFSETQRNKGNFPGRFSGRQFSNSRSEMNVSTLELGDSALYLCASSPTTGQPVGYTFGSGTRLTVV.